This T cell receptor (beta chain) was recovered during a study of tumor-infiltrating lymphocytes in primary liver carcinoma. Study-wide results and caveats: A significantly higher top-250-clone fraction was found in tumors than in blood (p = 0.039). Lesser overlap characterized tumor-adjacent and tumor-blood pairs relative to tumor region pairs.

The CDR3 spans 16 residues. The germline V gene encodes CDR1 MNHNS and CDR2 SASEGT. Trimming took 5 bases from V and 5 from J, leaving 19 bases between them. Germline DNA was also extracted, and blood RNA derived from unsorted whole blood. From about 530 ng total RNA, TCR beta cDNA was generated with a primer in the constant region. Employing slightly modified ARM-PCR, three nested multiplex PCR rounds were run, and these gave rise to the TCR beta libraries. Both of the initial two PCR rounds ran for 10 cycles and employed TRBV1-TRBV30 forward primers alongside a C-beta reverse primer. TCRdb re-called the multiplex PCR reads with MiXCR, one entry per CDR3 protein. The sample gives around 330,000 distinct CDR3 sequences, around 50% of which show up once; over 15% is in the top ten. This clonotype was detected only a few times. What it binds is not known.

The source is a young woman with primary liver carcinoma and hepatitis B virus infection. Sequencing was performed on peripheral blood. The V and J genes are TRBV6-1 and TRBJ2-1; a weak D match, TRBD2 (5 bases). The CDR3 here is CASSPRRLATDNEQFF. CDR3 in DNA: TGTGCCAGCAGTCCCCGGCGGCTAGCCACAGACAATGAGCAGTTCTTC.